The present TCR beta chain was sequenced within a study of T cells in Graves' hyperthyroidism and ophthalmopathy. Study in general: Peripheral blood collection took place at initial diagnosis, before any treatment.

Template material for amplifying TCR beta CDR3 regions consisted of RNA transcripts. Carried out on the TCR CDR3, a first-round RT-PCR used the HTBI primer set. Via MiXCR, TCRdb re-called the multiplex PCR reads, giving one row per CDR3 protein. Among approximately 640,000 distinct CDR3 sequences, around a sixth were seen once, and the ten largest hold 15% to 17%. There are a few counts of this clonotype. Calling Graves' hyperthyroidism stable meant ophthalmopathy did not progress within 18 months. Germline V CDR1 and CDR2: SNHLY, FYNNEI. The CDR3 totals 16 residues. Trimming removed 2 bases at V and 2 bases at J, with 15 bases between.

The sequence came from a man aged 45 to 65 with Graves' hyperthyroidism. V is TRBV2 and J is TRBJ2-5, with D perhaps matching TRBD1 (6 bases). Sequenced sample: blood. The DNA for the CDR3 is TGTGCCAGCAGTGAATCCACAGGGATCGGGCAAGAGACCCAGTACTTC. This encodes CASSESTGIGQETQYF.